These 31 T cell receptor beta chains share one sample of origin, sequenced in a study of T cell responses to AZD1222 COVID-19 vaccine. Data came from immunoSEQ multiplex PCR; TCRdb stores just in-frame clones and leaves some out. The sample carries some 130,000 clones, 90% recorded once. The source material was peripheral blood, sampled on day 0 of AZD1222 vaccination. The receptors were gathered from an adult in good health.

The CDR3 protein is CAISQLGETGELFF. CDR3 coding DNA: TGTGCCATCAGTCAACTCGGGGAGACCGGGGAGCTGTTTTTT. The V gene is TRBV10-3, the J gene TRBJ2-2; TRBD2 is a possible D gene (5 bases). Trimming stripped 5 bases from V and 5 bases from J, with 12 bases between. The CDR3 runs 14 residues. CDR1 is ENHRY and CDR2 is SYGVKD in the germline V gene.

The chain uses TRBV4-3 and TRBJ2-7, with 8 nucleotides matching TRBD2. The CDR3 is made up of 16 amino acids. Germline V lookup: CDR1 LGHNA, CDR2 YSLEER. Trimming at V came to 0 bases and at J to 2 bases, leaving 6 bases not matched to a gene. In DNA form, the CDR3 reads TGCGCCAGCAGCCAAGATAGCGGGGCATCCACCTACGAGCAGTACTTC. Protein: CASSQDSGASTYEQYF.

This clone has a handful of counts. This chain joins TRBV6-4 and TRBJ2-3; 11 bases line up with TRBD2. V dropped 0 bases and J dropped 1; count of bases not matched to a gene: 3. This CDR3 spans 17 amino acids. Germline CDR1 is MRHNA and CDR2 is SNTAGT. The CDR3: CASSDSSGGAGTDTQYF. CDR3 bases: TGTGCCAGCAGTGACTCTAGCGGGGGGGCGGGCACAGATACGCAGTATTTT.

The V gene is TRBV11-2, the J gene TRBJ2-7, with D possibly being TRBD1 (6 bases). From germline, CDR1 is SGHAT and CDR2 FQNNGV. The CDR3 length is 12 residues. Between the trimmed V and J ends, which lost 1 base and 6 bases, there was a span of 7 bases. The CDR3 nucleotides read TGTGCCAGCAGCTTAGCGGACAGCGAGCAGTACTTC. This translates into CASSLADSEQYF.

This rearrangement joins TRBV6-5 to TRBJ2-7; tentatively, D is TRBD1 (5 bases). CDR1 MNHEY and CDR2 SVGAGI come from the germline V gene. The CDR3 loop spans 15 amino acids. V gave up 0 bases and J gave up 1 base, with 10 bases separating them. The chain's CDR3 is CASSYSVGASYEQYF. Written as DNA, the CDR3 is TGTGCCAGCAGTTACTCGGTAGGGGCGTCCTACGAGCAGTACTTC.

This CDR3 is CASSLQQGATYNSPLHF. The CDR3 DNA is TGTGCCAGCAGTTTACAACAGGGGGCGACCTATAATTCACCCCTCCACTTT. The genes are TRBV28 and TRBJ1-6, with TRBD1 matching 9 bases. J gave up 2 bases and V 2 bases, and 4 bases lay outside the gene matches. CDR1 MDHEN and CDR2 SYDVKM come from the germline V gene. This CDR3 comprises 17 residues.

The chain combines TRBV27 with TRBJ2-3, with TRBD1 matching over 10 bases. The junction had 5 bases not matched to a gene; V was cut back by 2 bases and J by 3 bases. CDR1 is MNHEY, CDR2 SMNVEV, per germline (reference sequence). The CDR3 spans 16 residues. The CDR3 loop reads CASSLGTGDWTDTQYF. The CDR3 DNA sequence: TGTGCCAGCAGTTTAGGGACAGGGGATTGGACAGATACGCAGTATTTT.

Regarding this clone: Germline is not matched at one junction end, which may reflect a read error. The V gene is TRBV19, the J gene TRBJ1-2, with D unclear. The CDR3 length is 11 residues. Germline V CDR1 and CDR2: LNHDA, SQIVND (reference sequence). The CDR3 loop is CASSTNFGYTF. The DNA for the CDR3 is TGTGCCAGTAGTACAAACTTTGGCTACACCTTC.

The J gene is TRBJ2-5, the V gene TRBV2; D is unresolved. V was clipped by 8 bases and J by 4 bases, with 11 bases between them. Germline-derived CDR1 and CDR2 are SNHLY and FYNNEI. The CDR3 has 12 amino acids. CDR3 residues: CASAAGIETQYF. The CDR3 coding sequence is TGTGCCAGCGCGGCAGGAATAGAGACCCAGTACTTC.

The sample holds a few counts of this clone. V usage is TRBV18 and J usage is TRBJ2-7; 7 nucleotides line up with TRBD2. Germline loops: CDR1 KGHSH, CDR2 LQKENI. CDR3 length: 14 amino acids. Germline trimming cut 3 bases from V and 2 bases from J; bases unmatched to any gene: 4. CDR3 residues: CASSPAGTTYEQYF. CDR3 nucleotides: TGTGCCAGCTCACCGGCCGGGACTACCTACGAGCAGTACTTC.

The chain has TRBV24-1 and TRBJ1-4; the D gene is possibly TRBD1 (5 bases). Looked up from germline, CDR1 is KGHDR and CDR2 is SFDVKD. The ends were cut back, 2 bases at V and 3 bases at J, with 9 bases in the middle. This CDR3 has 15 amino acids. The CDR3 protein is CATSDSGRANEKLFF. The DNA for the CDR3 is TGTGCCACCAGTGATTCGGGACGTGCTAATGAAAAACTGTTTTTT.

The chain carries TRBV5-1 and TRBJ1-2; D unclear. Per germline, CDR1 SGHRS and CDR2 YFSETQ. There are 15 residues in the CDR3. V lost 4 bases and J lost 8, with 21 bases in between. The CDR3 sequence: CASSLTPGLGQGYTF. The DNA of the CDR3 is TGCGCCAGCAGCCTGACTCCGGGCCTAGGGCAGGGCTACACCTTC.

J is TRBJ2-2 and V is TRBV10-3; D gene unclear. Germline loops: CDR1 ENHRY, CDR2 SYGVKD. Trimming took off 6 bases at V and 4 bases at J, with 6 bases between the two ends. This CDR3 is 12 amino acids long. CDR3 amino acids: CAIRVITGELFF. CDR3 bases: TGTGCCATCAGGGTAATCACCGGGGAGCTGTTTTTT.

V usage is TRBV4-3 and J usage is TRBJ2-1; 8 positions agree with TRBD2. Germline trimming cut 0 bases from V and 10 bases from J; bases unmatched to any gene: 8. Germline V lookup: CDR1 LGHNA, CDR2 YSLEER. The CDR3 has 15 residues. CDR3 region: CASSQEERIAGEQFF. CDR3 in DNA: TGCGCCAGCAGCCAAGAGGAGCGAATAGCGGGGGAGCAGTTCTTC.

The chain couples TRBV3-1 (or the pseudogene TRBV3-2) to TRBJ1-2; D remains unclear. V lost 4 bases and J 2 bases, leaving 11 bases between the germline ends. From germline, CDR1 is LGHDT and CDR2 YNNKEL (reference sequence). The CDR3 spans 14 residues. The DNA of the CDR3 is TGTGCCAGCAGCCTAGAGGGCCGGAACTATGGCTACACCTTC. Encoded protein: CASSLEGRNYGYTF.

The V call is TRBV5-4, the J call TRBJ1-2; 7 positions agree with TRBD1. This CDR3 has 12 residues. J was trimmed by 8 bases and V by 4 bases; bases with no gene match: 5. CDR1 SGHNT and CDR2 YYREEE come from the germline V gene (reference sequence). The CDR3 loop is CASSLTGRGYTF. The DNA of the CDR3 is TGTGCCAGCAGCCTGACAGGGCGAGGCTACACCTTC.

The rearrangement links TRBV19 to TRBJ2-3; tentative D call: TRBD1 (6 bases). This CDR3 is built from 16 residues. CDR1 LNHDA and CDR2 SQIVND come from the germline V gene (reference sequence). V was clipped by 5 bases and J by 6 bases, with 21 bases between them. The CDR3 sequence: CASSSLLDSPTDTQYF. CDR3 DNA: TGTGCCAGTAGTTCGCTTTTGGACAGCCCCACGGATACGCAGTATTTT.

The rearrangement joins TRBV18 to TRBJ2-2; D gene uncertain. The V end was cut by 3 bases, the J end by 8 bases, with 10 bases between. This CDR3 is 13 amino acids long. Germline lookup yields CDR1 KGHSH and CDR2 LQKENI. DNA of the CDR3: TGTGCCAGCTCACCCCGAGTGAGTGGGGAGCTGTTTTTT. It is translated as CASSPRVSGELFF.

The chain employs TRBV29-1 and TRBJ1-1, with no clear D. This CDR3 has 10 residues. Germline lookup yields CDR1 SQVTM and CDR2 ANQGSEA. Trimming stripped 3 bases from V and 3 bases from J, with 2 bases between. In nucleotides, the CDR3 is TGCAGCGTTGACTACACTGAAGCTTTCTTT. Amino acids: CSVDYTEAFF. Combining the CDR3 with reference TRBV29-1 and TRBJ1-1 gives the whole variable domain SAVISQKPSRDICQRGTSLTIQCQVDSQVTMMFWYRQQPGQSLTLIATANQGSEATYESGFVIDKFPISRPNLTFSTLTVSNMSPEDSSIYLCSVDYTEAFFGQGTRLTVV.

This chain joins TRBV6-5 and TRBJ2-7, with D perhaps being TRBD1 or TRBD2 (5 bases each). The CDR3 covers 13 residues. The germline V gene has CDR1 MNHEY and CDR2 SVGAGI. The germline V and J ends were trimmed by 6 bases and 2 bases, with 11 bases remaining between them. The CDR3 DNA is TGTGCCAGCAGCCTCGGGACGGCCTACGAGCAGTACTTC. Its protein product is CASSLGTAYEQYF.

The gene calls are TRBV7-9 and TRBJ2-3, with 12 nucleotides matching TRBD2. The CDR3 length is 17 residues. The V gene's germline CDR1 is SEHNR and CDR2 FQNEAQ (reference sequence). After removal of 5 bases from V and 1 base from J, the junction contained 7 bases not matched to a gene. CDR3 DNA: TGTGCCAGCAGCCGGACTAGCGGGATGCACGGCACAGATACGCAGTATTTT. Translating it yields CASSRTSGMHGTDTQYF. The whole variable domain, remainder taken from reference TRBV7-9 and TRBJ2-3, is DTGVSQNPRHKITKRGQNVTFRCDPISEHNRLYWYRQTLGQGPEFLTYFQNEAQLEKSRLLSDRFSAERPKGSFSTLEIQRTEQGDSAMYLCASSRTSGMHGTDTQYFGPGTRLTVL.

The CDR3, as DNA: TGTGCCAGCAGCCACAATCTCCTGGGGACAACACCTGCCGAGCAGTACTTC. Translated, it gives CASSHNLLGTTPAEQYF. The rearrangement joins TRBV3-1 (or the pseudogene TRBV3-2) to TRBJ2-7; the D gene is possibly TRBD1 (6 bases). The length of the CDR3 is 17 residues. Per germline, CDR1 LGHDT and CDR2 YNNKEL (reference sequence). Trimming removed 3 bases at V and 6 bases at J, with 24 bases between.

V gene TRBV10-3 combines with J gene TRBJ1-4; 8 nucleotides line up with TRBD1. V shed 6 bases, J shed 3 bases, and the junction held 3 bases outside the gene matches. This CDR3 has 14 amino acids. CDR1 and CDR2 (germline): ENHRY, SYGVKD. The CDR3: CAISRGRANEKLFF. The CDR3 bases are TGTGCCATCAGCAGGGGGCGGGCTAATGAAAAACTGTTTTTT.

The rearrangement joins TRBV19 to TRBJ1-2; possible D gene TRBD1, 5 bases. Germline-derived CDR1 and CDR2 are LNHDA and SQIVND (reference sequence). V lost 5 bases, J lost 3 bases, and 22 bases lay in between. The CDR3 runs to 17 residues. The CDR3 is CASSGLPLIGGDYGYTF. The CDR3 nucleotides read TGTGCCAGTAGTGGCCTGCCATTGATTGGGGGTGACTATGGCTACACCTTC. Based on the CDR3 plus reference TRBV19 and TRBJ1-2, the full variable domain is DGGITQSPKYLFRKEGQNVTLSCEQNLNHDAMYWYRQDPGQGLRLIYYSQIVNDFQKGDIAEGYSVSREKKESFPLTVTSAQKNPTAFYLCASSGLPLIGGDYGYTFGSGTRLTVV.

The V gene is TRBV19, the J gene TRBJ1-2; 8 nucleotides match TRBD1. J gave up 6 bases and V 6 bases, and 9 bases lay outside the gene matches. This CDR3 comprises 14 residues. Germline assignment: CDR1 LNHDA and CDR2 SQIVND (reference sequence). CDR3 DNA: TGTGCCAGTAGCTTTGGACAGGGATGGGATGGCTACACCTTC. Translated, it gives CASSFGQGWDGYTF. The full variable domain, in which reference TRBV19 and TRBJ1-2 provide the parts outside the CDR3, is DGGITQSPKYLFRKEGQNVTLSCEQNLNHDAMYWYRQDPGQGLRLIYYSQIVNDFQKGDIAEGYSVSREKKESFPLTVTSAQKNPTAFYLCASSFGQGWDGYTFGSGTRLTVV.

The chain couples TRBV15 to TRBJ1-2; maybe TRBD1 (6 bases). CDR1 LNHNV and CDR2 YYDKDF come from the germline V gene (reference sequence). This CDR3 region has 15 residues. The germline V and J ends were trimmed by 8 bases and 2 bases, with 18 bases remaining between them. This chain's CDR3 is CATSDLTGYNYGYTF. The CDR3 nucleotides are TGTGCCACCTCAGATTTGACAGGCTACAACTATGGCTACACCTTC.

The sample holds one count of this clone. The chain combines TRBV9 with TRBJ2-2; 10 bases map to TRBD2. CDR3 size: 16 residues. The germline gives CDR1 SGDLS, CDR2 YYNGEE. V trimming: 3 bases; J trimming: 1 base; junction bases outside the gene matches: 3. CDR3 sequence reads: CASSASGGENTGELFF. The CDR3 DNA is TGTGCCAGCAGCGCCAGCGGGGGGGAGAACACCGGGGAGCTGTTTTTT. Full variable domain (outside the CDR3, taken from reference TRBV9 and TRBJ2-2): DSGVTQTPKHLITATGQRVTLRCSPRSGDLSVYWYQQSLDQGLQFLIQYYNGEERAKGNILERFSAQQFPDLHSELNLSSLELGDSALYFCASSASGGENTGELFFGEGSRLTVL.

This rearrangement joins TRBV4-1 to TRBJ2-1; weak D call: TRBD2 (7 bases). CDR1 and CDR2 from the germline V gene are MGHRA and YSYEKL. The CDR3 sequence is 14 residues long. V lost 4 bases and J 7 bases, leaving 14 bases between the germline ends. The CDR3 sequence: CASSLYREGNEQFF. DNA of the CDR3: TGCGCCAGCAGCCTTTACAGGGAGGGGAATGAGCAGTTCTTC.

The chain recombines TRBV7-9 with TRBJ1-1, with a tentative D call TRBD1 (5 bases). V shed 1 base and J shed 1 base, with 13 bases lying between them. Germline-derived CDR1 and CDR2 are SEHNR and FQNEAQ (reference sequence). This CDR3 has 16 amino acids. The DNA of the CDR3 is TGTGCCAGCAGCTTAGAGGGGCTCGTCGGGAACACTGAAGCTTTCTTT. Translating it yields CASSLEGLVGNTEAFF.

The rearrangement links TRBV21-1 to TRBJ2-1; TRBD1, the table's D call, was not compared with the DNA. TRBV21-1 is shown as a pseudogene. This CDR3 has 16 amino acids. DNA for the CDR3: TGTGCCAGCAGCAAAGCCCACACCCACTCCTACAATGAGCAGTTCTTC. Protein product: CASSKAHTHSYNEQFF.

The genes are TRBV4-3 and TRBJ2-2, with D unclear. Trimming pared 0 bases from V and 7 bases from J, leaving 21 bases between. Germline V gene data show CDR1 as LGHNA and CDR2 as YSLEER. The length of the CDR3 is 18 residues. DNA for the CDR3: TGCGCCAGCAGCCAAGATGCCGGGCGTGGCCCCTTGGTCGGGGAGCTGTTTTTT. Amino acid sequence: CASSQDAGRGPLVGELFF.